This TCR beta chain was recorded in a study of T cells in Graves' hyperthyroidism and ophthalmopathy. Study-wide results and caveats: A model of 13 V-J pairs discriminated ophthalmopathy from stable hyperthyroidism. Model output signaled ophthalmopathy a median 6.5 months ahead of onset.

The investigators amplified TCR beta CDR3 regions from RNA transcripts. The TCR CDR3 first-round RT-PCR relied on the HTBI primer set. Using its own MiXCR run on the multiplex PCR reads, TCRdb lists one record per CDR3 protein. The table lists around 350,000 distinct CDR3 sequences, 15% to 18% of them singletons. This clonotype was counted between two and nine times. The antigen is unknown. The sample, blood from the first hyperthyroidism diagnosis, precedes any ophthalmopathy symptoms. This CDR3 has 14 amino acids. Trimming took 7 bases from V and 0 from J, leaving 10 bases between them. Germline CDR1 MDHEN, CDR2 SYDVKM.

This sequence joins TRBV28 and TRBJ2-4; D is ambiguous. Material: blood. The receptor was derived from a woman aged 18-29 years with Graves' hyperthyroidism that later progressed to Graves' ophthalmopathy. CDR3 coding DNA: TGTGCCAGCACCTCCGGCGGAGCCAAAAACATTCAGTACTTC. This sequence encodes CASTSGGAKNIQYF.